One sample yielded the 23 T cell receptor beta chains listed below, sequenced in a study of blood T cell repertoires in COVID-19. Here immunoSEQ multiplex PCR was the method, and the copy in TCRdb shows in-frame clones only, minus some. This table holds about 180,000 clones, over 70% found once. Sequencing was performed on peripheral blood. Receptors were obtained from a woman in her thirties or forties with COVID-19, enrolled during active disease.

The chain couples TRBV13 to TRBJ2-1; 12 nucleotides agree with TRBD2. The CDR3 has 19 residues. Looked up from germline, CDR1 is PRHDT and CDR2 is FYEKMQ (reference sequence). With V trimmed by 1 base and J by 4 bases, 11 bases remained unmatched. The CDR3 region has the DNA TGTGCCAGCAGCTTAGAAAGGACTAGCGGGACCTTCGCGTACAATGAGCAGTTCTTC. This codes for CASSLERTSGTFAYNEQFF.

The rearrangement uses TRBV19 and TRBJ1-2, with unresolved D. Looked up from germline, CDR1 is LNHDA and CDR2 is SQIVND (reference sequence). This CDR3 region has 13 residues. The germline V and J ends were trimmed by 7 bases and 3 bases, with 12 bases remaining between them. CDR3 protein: CASTVRGDYGYTF. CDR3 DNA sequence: TGTGCCAGTACCGTTCGGGGAGACTATGGCTACACCTTC. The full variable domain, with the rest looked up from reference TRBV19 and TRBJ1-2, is DGGITQSPKYLFRKEGQNVTLSCEQNLNHDAMYWYRQDPGQGLRLIYYSQIVNDFQKGDIAEGYSVSREKKESFPLTVTSAQKNPTAFYLCASTVRGDYGYTFGSGTRLTVV.

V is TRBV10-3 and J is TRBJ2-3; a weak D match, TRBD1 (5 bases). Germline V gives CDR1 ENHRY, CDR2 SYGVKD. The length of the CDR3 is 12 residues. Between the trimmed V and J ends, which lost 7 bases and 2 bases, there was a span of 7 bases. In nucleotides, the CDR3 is TGTGCCATCAAGGGGAACACAGATACGCAGTATTTT. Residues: CAIKGNTDTQYF.

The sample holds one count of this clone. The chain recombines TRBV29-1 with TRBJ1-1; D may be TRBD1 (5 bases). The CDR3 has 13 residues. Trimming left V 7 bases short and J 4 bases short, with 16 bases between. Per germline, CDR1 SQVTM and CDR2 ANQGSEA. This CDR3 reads CSAVGGDRTEAFF. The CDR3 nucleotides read TGCAGCGCTGTCGGGGGAGATCGCACTGAAGCTTTCTTT. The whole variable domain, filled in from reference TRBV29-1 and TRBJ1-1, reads SAVISQKPSRDICQRGTSLTIQCQVDSQVTMMFWYRQQPGQSLTLIATANQGSEATYESGFVIDKFPISRPNLTFSTLTVSNMSPEDSSIYLCSAVGGDRTEAFFGQGTRLTVV.

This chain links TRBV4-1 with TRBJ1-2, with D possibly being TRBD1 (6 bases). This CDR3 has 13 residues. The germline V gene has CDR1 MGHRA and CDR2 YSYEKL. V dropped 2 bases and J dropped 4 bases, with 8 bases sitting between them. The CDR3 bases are TGCGCCAGCAGCCAACAGGGGATCTATGGCTACACCTTC. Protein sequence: CASSQQGIYGYTF.

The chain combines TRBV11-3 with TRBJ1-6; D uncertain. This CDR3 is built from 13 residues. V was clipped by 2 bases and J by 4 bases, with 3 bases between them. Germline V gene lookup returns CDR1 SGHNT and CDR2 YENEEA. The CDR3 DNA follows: TGTGCCAGCAGCTTACAATATAATTCACCCCTCCACTTT. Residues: CASSLQYNSPLHF.

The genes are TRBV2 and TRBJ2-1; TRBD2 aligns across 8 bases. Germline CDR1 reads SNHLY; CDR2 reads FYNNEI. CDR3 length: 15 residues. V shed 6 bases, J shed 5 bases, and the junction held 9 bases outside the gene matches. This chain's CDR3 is CASSSRLATHNEQFF. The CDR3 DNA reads TGTGCCAGCAGCTCAAGACTAGCGACCCACAATGAGCAGTTCTTC.

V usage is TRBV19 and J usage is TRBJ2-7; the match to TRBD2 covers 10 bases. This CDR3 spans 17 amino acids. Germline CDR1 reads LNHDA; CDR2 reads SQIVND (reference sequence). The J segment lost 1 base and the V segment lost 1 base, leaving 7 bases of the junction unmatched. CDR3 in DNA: TGTGCCAGTAGTATAGCTCTAGCGGGAGCGGGTTCCTACGAGCAGTACTTC. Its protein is CASSIALAGAGSYEQYF. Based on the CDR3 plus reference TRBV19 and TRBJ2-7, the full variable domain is DGGITQSPKYLFRKEGQNVTLSCEQNLNHDAMYWYRQDPGQGLRLIYYSQIVNDFQKGDIAEGYSVSREKKESFPLTVTSAQKNPTAFYLCASSIALAGAGSYEQYFGPGTRLTVT.

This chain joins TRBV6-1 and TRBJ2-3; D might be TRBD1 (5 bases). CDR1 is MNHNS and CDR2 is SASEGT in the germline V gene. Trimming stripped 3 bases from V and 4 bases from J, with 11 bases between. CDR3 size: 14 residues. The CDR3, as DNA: TGTGCCAGCAGTGAGAGGTGGGGCCCAGATACGCAGTATTTT. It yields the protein CASSERWGPDTQYF.

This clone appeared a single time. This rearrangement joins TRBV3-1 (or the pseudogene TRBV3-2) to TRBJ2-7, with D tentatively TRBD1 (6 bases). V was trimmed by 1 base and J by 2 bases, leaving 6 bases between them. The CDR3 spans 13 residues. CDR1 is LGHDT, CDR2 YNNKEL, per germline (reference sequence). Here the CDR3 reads CASSQGTAYEQYF. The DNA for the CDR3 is TGTGCCAGCAGCCAAGGGACAGCCTACGAGCAGTACTTC.

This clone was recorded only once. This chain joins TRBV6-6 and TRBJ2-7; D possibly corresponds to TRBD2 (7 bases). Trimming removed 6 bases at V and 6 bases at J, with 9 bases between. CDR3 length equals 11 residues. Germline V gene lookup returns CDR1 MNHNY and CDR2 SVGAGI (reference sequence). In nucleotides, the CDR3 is TGTGCCAGCAGCCGGGGGGCCGAGCAGTACTTC. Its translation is CASSRGAEQYF.

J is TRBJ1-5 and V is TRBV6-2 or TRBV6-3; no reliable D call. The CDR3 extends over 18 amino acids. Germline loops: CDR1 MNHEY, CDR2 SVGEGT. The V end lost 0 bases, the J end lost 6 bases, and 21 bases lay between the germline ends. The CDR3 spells CASSYSIVVLPPGQPQHF. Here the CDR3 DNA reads TGTGCCAGCAGTTACTCAATTGTCGTCCTCCCACCGGGTCAGCCCCAGCATTTT.

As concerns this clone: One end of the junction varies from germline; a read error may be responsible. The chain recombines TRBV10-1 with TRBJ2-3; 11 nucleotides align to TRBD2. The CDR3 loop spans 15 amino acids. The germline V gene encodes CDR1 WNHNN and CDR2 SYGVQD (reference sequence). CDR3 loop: CASSPDSGGAETQYF. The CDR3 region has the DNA TGCGCCAGCAGTCCGGATAGCGGGGGGGCAGAGACGCAGTATTTT.

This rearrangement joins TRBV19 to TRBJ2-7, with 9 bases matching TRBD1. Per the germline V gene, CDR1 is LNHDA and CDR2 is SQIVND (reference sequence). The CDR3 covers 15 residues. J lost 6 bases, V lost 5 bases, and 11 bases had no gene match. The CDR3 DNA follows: TGTGCCAGTAGTTCCCTCGGGACAGGGAAAGGCGAGCAGTACTTC. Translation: CASSSLGTGKGEQYF.

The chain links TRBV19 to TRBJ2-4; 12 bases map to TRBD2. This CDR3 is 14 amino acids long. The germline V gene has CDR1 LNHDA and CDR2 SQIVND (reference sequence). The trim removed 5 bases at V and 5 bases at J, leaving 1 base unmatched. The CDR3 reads CASSSSGRENIQYF. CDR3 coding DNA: TGTGCCAGTAGTTCTAGCGGGAGGGAAAACATTCAGTACTTC.

The CDR3 sequence: CASSYGTSGYNEQFF. In DNA, the CDR3 is TGTGCCAGCAGCTACGGGACTAGCGGTTACAATGAGCAGTTCTTC. The chain joins TRBV9 to TRBJ2-1, with 11 bases matching TRBD2. The CDR3 has 15 residues. V was clipped by 4 bases and J by 4 bases; unmatched bases: 4. Germline lookup yields CDR1 SGDLS and CDR2 YYNGEE.

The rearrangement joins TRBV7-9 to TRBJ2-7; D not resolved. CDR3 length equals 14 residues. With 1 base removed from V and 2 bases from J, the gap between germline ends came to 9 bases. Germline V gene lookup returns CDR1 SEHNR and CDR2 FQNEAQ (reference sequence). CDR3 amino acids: CASSLDQAPYEQYF. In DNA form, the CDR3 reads TGTGCCAGCAGCTTAGACCAAGCCCCCTACGAGCAGTACTTC.

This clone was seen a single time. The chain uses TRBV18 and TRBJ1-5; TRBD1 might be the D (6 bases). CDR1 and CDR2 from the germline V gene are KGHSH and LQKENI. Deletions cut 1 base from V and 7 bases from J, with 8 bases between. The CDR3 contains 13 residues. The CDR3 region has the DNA TGTGCCAGCTCACCACGGGGGCAACAGCCCCAGCATTTT. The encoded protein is CASSPRGQQPQHF. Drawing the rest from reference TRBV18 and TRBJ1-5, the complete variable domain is NAGVMQNPRHLVRRRGQEARLRCSPMKGHSHVYWYRQLPEEGLKFMVYLQKENIIDESGMPKERFSAEFPKEGPSILRIQQVVRGDSAAYFCASSPRGQQPQHFGDGTRLSIL.

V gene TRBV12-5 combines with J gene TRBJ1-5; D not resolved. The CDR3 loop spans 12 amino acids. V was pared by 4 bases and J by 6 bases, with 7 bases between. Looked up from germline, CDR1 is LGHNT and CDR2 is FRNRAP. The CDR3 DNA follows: TGTGCTAGTGGTTCATTCGGTCAGCCCCAGCATTTT. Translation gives CASGSFGQPQHF.

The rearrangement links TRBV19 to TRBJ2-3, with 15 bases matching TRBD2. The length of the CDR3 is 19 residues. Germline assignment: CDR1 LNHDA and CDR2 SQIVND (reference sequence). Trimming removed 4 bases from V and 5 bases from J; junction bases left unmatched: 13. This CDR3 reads CASSTVPTRGLAGGDTQYF. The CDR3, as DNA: TGTGCCAGTAGTACCGTACCCACTAGGGGACTAGCGGGAGGAGATACGCAGTATTTT.

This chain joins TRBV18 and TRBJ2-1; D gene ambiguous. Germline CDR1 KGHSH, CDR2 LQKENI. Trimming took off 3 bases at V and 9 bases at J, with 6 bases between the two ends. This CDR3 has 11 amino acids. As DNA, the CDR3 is TGTGCCAGCTCACCGAGGAGTGAGCAGTTCTTC. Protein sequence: CASSPRSEQFF.

CDR3 region: CASSLGTSPDTQYF. CDR3 coding DNA: TGTGCCAGCAGTTTAGGGACTAGCCCAGATACGCAGTATTTT. The gene calls are TRBV28 and TRBJ2-3; 9 bases match TRBD2. The CDR3 spans 14 residues. V lost 2 bases and J lost 4; bases outside the gene matches: 1. Germline-derived CDR1 and CDR2 are MDHEN and SYDVKM.

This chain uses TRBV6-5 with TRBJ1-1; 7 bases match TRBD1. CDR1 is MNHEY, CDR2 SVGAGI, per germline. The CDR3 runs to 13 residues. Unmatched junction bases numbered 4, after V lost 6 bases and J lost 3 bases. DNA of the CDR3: TGTGCCAGCAGCTGGGACAGCCACACTGAAGCTTTCTTT. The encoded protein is CASSWDSHTEAFF.